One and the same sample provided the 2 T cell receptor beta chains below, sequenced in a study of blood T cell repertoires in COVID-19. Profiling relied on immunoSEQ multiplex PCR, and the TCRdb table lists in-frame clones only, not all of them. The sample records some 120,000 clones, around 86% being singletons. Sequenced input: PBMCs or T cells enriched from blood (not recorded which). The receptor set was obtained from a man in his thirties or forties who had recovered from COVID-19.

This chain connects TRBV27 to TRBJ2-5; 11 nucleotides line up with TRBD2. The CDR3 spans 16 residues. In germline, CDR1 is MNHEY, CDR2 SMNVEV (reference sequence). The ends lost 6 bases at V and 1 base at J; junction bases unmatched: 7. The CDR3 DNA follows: TGTGCCAGCAGGCTAGGACTAGCGGGCTCCCAAGAGACCCAGTACTTC. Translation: CASRLGLAGSQETQYF.

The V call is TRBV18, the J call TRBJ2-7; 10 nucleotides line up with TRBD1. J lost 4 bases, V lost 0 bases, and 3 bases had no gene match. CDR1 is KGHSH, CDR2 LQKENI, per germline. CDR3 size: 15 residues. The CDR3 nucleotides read TGTGCCAGCTCACCACCGGGACAGGGGAGGTACGAGCAGTACTTC. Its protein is CASSPPGQGRYEQYF.